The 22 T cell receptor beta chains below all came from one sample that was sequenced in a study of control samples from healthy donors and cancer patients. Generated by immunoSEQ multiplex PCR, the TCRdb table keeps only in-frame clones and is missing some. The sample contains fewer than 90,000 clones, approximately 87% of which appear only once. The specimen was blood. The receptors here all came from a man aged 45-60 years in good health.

For the CDR3, the DNA is TGTGCCAGTACCCGCGGGAGAAGCGGGAGAGACACAGATACGCAGTATTTT. Protein sequence: CASTRGRSGRDTDTQYF. The V call is TRBV19, the J call TRBJ2-3; 8 nucleotides agree with TRBD2. CDR1 and CDR2 (germline): LNHDA, SQIVND (reference sequence). J gave up 2 bases and V 7 bases, and 14 bases lay outside the gene matches. The CDR3 runs to 17 residues.

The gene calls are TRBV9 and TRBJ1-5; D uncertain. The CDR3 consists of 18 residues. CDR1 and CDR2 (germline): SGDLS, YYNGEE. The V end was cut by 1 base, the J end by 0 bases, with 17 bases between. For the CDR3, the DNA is TGTGCCAGCAGCGTAATGAGACACTATCTGTATAGCAATCAGCCCCAGCATTTT. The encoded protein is CASSVMRHYLYSNQPQHF.

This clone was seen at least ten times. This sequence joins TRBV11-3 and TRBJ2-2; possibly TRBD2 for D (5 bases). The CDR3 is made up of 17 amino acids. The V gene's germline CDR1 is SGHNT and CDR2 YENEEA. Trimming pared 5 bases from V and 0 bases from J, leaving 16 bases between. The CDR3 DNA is TGTGCCAGCAGCCCTAGGGAGACTACGGCGAACACCGGGGAGCTGTTTTTT. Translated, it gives CASSPRETTANTGELFF.

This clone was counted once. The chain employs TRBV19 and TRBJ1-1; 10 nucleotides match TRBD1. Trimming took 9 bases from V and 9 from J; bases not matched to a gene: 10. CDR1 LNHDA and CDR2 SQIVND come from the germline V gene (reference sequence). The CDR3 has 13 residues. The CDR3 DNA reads TGTGCCAGCCTTGACAGGGGGCGTCGGAAAGCTTTCTTT. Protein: CASLDRGRRKAFF. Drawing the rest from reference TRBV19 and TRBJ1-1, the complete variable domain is DGGITQSPKYLFRKEGQNVTLSCEQNLNHDAMYWYRQDPGQGLRLIYYSQIVNDFQKGDIAEGYSVSREKKESFPLTVTSAQKNPTAFYLCASLDRGRRKAFFGQGTRLTVV.

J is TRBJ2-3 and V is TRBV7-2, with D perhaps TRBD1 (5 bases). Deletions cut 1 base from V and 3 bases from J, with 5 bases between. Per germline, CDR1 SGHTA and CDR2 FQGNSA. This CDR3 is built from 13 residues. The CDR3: CASSLDRTDTQYF. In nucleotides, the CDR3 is TGTGCCAGCAGCTTAGACAGGACAGATACGCAGTATTTT.

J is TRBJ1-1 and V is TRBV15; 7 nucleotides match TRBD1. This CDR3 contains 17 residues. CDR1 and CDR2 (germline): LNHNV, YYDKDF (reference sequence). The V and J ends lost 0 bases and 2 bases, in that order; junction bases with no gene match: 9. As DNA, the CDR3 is TGTGCCACCAGCAGAGATAGAGGAGGGGGCCGAAACACTGAAGCTTTCTTT. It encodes CATSRDRGGGRNTEAFF.

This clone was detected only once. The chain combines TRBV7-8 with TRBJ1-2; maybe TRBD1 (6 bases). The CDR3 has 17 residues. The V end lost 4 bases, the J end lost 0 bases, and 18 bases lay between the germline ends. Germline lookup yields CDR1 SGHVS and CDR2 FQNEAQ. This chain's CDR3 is CASSSQGSVPPNYGYTF. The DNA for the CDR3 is TGTGCCAGCAGCTCACAGGGTTCTGTCCCCCCTAACTATGGCTACACCTTC.

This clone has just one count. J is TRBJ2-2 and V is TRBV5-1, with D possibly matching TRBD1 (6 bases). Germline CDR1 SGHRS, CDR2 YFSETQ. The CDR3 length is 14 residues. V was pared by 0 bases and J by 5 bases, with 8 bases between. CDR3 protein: CASSLAGETGELFF. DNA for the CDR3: TGCGCCAGCAGCTTGGCAGGGGAGACCGGGGAGCTGTTTTTT. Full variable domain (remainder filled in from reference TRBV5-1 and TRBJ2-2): KAGVTQTPRYLIKTRGQQVTLSCSPISGHRSVSWYQQTPGQGLQFLFEYFSETQRNKGNFPGRFSGRQFSNSRSEMNVSTLELGDSALYLCASSLAGETGELFFGEGSRLTVL.

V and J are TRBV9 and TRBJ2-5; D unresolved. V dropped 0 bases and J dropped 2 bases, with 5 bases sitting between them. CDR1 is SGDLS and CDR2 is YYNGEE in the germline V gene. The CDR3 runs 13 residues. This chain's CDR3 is CASSVGVQETQYF. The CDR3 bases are TGTGCCAGCAGCGTAGGGGTTCAAGAGACCCAGTACTTC.

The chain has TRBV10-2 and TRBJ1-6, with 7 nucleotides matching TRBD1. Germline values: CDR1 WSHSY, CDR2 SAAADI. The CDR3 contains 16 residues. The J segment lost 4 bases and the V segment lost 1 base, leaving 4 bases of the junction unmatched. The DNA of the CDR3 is TGCGCCAGCAGTGAGTTGCCGGGACAGTATAATTCACCCCTCCACTTT. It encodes CASSELPGQYNSPLHF.

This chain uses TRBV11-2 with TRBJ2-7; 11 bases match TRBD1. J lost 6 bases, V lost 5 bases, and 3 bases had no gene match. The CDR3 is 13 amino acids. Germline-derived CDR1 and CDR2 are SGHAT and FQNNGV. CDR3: CASSPGTGGEQYF. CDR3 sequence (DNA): TGTGCCAGCAGCCCGGGGACAGGGGGCGAGCAGTACTTC.

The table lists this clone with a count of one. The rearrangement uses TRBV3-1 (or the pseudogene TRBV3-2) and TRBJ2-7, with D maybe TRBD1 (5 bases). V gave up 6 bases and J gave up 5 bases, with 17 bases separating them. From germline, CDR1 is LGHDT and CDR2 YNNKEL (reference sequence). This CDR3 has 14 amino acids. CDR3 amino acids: CASRMGNRPHEQYF. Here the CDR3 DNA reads TGTGCCAGCAGGATGGGGAACAGGCCCCACGAGCAGTACTTC.

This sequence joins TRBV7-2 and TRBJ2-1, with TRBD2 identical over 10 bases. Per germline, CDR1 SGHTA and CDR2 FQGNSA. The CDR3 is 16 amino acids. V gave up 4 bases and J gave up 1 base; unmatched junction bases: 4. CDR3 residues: CASSWQAGGSYNEQFF. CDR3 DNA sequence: TGTGCCAGCAGCTGGCAAGCGGGGGGGTCCTACAATGAGCAGTTCTTC.

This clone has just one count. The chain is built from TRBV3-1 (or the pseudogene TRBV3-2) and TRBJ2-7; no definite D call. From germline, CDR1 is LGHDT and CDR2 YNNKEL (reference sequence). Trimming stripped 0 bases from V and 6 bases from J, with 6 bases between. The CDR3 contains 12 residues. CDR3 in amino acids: CASSQDPSEQYF. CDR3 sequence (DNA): TGTGCCAGCAGCCAAGACCCTAGCGAGCAGTACTTC.

CDR3 residues: CASSSGDRAGGSYEQYF. The DNA of the CDR3 is TGTGCCAGCAGCTCGGGGGACAGGGCTGGGGGTTCCTACGAGCAGTACTTC. The chain has TRBV11-3 and TRBJ2-7, with 9 nucleotides matching TRBD1. Germline V lookup: CDR1 SGHNT, CDR2 YENEEA. The CDR3 is 17 amino acids. The V gene end was trimmed by 4 bases and the J gene end by 1 base; junction bases not matched to a gene: 11.

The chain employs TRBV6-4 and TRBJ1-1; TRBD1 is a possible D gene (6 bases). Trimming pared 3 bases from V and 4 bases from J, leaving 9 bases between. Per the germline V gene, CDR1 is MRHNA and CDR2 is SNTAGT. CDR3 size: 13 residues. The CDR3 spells CASSELGGTEAFF. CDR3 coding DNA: TGTGCCAGCAGTGAGTTAGGGGGCACTGAAGCTTTCTTT.

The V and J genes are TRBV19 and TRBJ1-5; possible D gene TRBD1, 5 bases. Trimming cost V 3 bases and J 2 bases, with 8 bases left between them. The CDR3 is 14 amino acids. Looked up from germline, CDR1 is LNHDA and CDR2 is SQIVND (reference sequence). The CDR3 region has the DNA TGTGCCAGTAGTATTATGGGGGGCAATCAGCCCCAGCATTTT. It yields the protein CASSIMGGNQPQHF.

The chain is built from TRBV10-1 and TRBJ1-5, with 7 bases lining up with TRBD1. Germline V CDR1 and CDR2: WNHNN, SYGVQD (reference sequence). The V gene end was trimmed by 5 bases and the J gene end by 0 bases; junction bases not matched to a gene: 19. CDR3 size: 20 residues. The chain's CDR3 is CASSRLRDSDEGYSNQPQHF. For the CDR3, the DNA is TGCGCCAGCAGTAGGCTTCGGGACAGCGACGAAGGGTATAGCAATCAGCCCCAGCATTTT.

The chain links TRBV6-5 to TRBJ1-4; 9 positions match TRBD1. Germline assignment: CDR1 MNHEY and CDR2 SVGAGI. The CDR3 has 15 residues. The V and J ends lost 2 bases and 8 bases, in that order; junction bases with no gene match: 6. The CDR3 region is CASSYMDRGNEKLFF. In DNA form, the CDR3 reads TGTGCCAGCAGTTACATGGACAGGGGTAACGAAAAACTGTTTTTT.

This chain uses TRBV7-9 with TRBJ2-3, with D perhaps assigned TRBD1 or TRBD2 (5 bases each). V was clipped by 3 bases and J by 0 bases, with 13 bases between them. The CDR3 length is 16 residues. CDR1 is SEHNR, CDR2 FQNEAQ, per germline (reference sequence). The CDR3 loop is CASSFRDPKSTDTQYF. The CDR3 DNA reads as TGTGCCAGCAGCTTCCGGGACCCCAAAAGCACAGATACGCAGTATTTT.

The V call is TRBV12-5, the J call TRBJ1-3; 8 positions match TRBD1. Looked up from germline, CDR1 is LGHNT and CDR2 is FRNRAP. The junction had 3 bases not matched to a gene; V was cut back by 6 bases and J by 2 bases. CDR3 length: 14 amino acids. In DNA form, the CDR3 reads TGTGCTAGTGGCACGACAGGGGCTGGAAACACCATATATTTT. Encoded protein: CASGTTGAGNTIYF.

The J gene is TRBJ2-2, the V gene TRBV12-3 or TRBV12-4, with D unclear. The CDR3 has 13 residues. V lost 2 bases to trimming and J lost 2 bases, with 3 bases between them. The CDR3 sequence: CASSLTNTGELFF. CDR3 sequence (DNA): TGTGCCAGCAGTTTAACAAACACCGGGGAGCTGTTTTTT.